This TCR beta chain was identified in a study of T cells in Graves' hyperthyroidism and ophthalmopathy. This clonotype was observed many times. The germline gene is not matched at one end of the junction; a read error may be the cause. Amplification targeted TCR beta CDR3 regions from RNA transcripts. During a first-round RT-PCR of the TCR CDR3, the HTBI primer set was used. TCRdb passed the multiplex PCR reads through MiXCR, listing each CDR3 protein once. The sample gives 650,000 to 850,000 distinct CDR3 sequences, roughly 20% of which show up once; roughly a sixth is in the top ten. Germline V CDR1 and CDR2: SGHRS, YFSETQ. CDR3 size: 13 residues.

Material for sequencing was blood. The receptor comes from a woman in her 50s with Graves' hyperthyroidism that later progressed to Graves' ophthalmopathy. The genes are TRBV5-1 and TRBJ1-1; a weak D match, TRBD1 (6 bases). Written as DNA, the CDR3 is TGTGCCAGCAGCTCGGACAGCAACACTGAAGCTTTCTTT. Its translation: CASSSDSNTEAFF.